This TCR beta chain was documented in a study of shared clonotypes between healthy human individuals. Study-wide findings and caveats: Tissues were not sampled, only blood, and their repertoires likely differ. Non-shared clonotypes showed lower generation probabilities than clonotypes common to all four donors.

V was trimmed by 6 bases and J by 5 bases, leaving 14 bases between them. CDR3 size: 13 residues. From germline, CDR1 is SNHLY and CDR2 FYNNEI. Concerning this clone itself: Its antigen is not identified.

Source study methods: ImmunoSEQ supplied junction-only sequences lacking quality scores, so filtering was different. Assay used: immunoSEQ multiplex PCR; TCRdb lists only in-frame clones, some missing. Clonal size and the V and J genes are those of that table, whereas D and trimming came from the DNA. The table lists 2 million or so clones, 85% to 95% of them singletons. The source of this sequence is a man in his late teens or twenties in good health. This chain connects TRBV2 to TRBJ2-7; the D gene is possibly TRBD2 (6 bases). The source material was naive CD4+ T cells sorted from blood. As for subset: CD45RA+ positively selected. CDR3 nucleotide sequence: TGTGCCAGCAGCCTGGACTATTCTAACGAGCAGTACTTC. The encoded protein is CASSLDYSNEQYF.